The subject of this entry is one T cell receptor (beta chain). The target antigen is unknown. The sample is drawn from a study of T cells in Graves' hyperthyroidism and ophthalmopathy. Overall study findings and caveats: It was a median 6.5 months before onset that the model predicted ophthalmopathy.

Looked up from germline, CDR1 is SGDLS and CDR2 is YYNGEE. This CDR3 comprises 17 residues. Germline trimming cut 3 bases from V and 5 bases from J; bases unmatched to any gene: 6. Exclusion of a patient resulted from uncontrolled infection, other autoimmune disease, pregnancy or lactation. It was RNA transcripts that yielded the amplified TCR beta CDR3 regions. HTBI primers were used for first-round RT-PCR of the TCR CDR3. TCRdb re-called the multiplex PCR reads through MiXCR, storing one row per CDR3 protein. The table includes about 320,000 distinct CDR3 sequences, roughly 17% detected once. The chain is built from TRBV9 and TRBJ2-1, with 15 bases identical to TRBD2. The source of this sequence is a man aged 30-40 years with Graves' hyperthyroidism. Sequences were obtained from blood. This chain's CDR3 is CASSAGTSGRFDNEQFF. The CDR3, as DNA: TGTGCCAGCAGCGCCGGGACTAGCGGGAGGTTCGACAATGAGCAGTTCTTC.